Here is one TCR beta chain with its context. Its antigen remains unidentified. The entry originates in a study of T cells in Graves' hyperthyroidism and ophthalmopathy. About the research overall: Peripheral blood was taken when the disease was first diagnosed, before any treatment began.

CDR3 size: 16 residues. V was clipped by 4 bases and J by 0 bases, with 10 bases between them. The germline CDR1 and CDR2 sequences are MNHNS and SASEGT. Amplified TCR beta CDR3 regions came from RNA transcripts. Researchers ran a first-round RT-PCR on the TCR CDR3 using the HTBI primer set. One entry per CDR3 protein results from TCRdb running MiXCR on the multiplex PCR reads. The table lists 360,000 or so distinct CDR3 sequences, 15% to 20% of them singletons. Regarding the study as a whole: The blood repertoire included most of the expanded thyroid clonotypes above 0.001. Model-based prediction identified ophthalmopathy a median 6.5 months prior to its onset.

The rearrangement uses TRBV6-1 and TRBJ2-6, with D possibly being TRBD1 (6 bases). The sequence was obtained from a woman in her thirties or forties with Graves' ophthalmopathy. Sequencing was carried out using blood. CDR3 DNA: TGTGCCAGCAGTGTAACAGGGTTCTCTGGGGCCAACGTCCTGACTTTC. This encodes CASSVTGFSGANVLTF.